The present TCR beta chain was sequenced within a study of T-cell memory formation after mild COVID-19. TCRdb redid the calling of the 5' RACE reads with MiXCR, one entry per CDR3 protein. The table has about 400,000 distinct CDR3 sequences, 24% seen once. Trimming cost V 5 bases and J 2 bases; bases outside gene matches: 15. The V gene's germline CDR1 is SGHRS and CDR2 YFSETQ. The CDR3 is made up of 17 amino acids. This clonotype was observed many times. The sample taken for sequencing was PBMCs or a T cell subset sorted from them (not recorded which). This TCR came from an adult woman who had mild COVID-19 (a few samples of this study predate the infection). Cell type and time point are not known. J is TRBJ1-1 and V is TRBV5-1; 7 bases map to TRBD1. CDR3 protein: CASRTKSGGSVNTEAFF. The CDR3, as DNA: TGCGCCAGCAGAACCAAATCAGGGGGATCCGTTAACACTGAAGCTTTCTTT. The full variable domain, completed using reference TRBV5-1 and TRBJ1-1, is KAGVTQTPRYLIKTRGQQVTLSCSPISGHRSVSWYQQTPGQGLQFLFEYFSETQRNKGNFPGRFSGRQFSNSRSEMNVSTLELGDSALYLCASRTKSGGSVNTEAFFGQGTRLTVV.